This T cell receptor beta chain derives from a study of molecular identifiers for immune sequencing clone quantification. Study-level background: Replicate RNA from roughly 21,000 or 96,000 naive CD8 T cells formed five aliquots; four were sequenced. General observations from the study: Same-barcode identical TCR molecules could make highly expanded clones look smaller than they are.

On this clonotype itself: Its antigen remains unknown.

Researchers sorted naive CD8 T cells as cells that were CD8+CD4-CCR7+CD45RA+. Previously described methods and listed TCR primers were employed for the bulk TCR libraries. TCRdb re-derived calls from the PCR reads in MiXCR, one entry per CDR3 protein. The sample has approximately 550,000 distinct CDR3 sequences; about 21% are singletons. Sequencing input: naive CD8+ T cells from blood, with Jurkat cell RNA spiked in. Subset noted: FACS-sorted CD8+CD4-CCR7+CD45RA+ naive T cells. This receptor was obtained from a human donor in good health. Some libraries in this study had Jurkat cell RNA spiked in.

In DNA form, the CDR3 reads TGTGCCAGCAGCCTCCGGGACGACAGCTCCTACGAGCAGTACTTC. Its protein is CASSLRDDSSYEQYF. The gene calls are TRBV11-2 and TRBJ2-7, with D perhaps TRBD1 or TRBD2 (5 bases each). V was shortened by 5 bases and J by 0 bases, with 14 bases between the two germline ends. CDR3 size: 15 residues. CDR1 is SGHAT and CDR2 is FQNNGV in the germline V gene.